This TCR beta chain originates from a study of cytomegalovirus exposure and HLA in healthy donors. General study findings and limits: A later analysis revealed that TCR association rates differed between HLA loci, peaking at DRB1 and bottoming out at HLA-C.

The donors (healthy individuals) were bone marrow donors. Germline CDR1 is ENHRY and CDR2 is SYGVKD. The length of the CDR3 is 13 residues. V was trimmed by 3 bases and J by 6 bases, leaving 8 bases between them. This clone was seen a few times. Its matching antigen is unknown. Primers included in the PCR were 60 Vbeta and 13 Jbeta primers. Sequencing used immunoSEQ multiplex PCR; TCRdb keeps in-frame clones, though not all of them. The table shows around 120,000 clones, with less than 85% occurring only once. This TCR was recovered from a male donor in good health and CMV-seronegative. The V call is TRBV10-3, the J call TRBJ2-2; TRBD1 is a possible D gene (5 bases). The specimen sequenced was PBMCs. The CDR3 sequence: CAISDGRAGELFF. The CDR3 coding sequence is TGTGCCATCAGTGACGGCAGGGCCGGGGAGCTGTTTTTT.